One sample yielded the 32 T cell receptor beta chains listed below, sequenced in a study of shared clonotypes between healthy human individuals. Naive CD8 cells comprised CD45RO-negative, CCR7-positively selected cells, excluding terminally differentiated effector memory CD45RA+ cells. Profiled with immunoSEQ multiplex PCR; TCRdb holds only in-frame clones, not every one. The sample holds roughly 550,000 clones, about 95% seen once. Sequenced input: naive CD8+ T cells sorted from blood. The receptors were gathered from a woman aged 25 to 45 in good health.

The chain uses TRBV6-1 and TRBJ1-1; no reliable D call. Per the germline V gene, CDR1 is MNHNS and CDR2 is SASEGT. V was clipped by 0 bases and J by 4 bases, with 9 bases between them. This CDR3 is 14 amino acids long. The CDR3 spells CASSEAVGTTEAFF. CDR3 nucleotide sequence: TGTGCCAGCAGTGAAGCAGTAGGAACCACTGAAGCTTTCTTT.

The chain couples TRBV14 to TRBJ2-1; 9 bases match TRBD2. Germline lookup yields CDR1 SGHDN and CDR2 FVKESK. Trimming removed 1 base from V and 4 bases from J; junction bases left unmatched: 5. The CDR3 has 16 amino acids. CDR3 residues: CASSQGLAGKYNEQFF. CDR3 DNA: TGTGCCAGCAGCCAAGGGCTAGCGGGGAAGTACAATGAGCAGTTCTTC.

The rearrangement joins TRBV7-2 to TRBJ2-5, with 7 bases that match TRBD2. The CDR3 has 18 amino acids. Looked up from germline, CDR1 is SGHTA and CDR2 is FQGNSA. The V and J ends lost 2 bases and 1 base, in that order; junction bases with no gene match: 13. In DNA form, the CDR3 reads TGTGCCAGCAGCTTACCAGGGAGGGATCGAAGCTTCCAAGAGACCCAGTACTTC. It is translated as CASSLPGRDRSFQETQYF.

The chain has TRBV15 and TRBJ2-6; D remains unclear. V lost 5 bases, J lost 2 bases, and 1 base lay in between. This CDR3 comprises 12 residues. The V gene's germline CDR1 is LNHNV and CDR2 YYDKDF (reference sequence). The CDR3 region has the DNA TGTGCCACCAGCCCTGGGGCCAACGTCCTGACTTTC. It codes for CATSPGANVLTF.

CDR3 sequence: CASNPGGPLGGYTF. CDR3 coding DNA: TGTGCCAGTAACCCAGGGGGGCCTTTGGGAGGCTACACCTTC. The chain recombines TRBV19 with TRBJ1-2; 7 nucleotides agree with TRBD1. Germline V gene data show CDR1 as LNHDA and CDR2 as SQIVND (reference sequence). CDR3 length: 14 amino acids. After removal of 7 bases from V and 8 bases from J, the junction contained 13 bases not matched to a gene.

This clone was found once. V gene TRBV7-3 combines with J gene TRBJ2-6; D is tentatively TRBD1 or TRBD2 (6 bases each). The CDR3 is 18 residues long. Germline CDR1 and CDR2: SGHTA and FQGTGA. Deletions cut 5 bases from V and 0 bases from J, with 17 bases between. The CDR3 loop reads CASSRGIGQFSGANVLTF. The DNA for the CDR3 is TGTGCCAGCAGCCGCGGGATAGGACAGTTCTCTGGGGCCAACGTCCTGACTTTC. The full variable domain, in which reference TRBV7-3 and TRBJ2-6 provide the parts outside the CDR3, is GAGVSQTPSNKVTEKGKYVELRCDPISGHTALYWYRQSLGQGPEFLIYFQGTGAADDSGLPNDRFFAVRPEGSVSTLKIQRTERGDSAVYLCASSRGIGQFSGANVLTFGAGSRLTVL.

The rearrangement links TRBV6-5 to TRBJ2-7; TRBD1 might be the D (8 bases). CDR3 length: 16 residues. Trimming took off 3 bases at V and 2 bases at J, with 17 bases between the two ends. Germline assignment: CDR1 MNHEY and CDR2 SVGAGI. CDR3: CASSYSQGGRTYEQYF. The CDR3 coding sequence is TGTGCCAGCAGTTATTCACAGGGGGGGCGTACCTACGAGCAGTACTTC.

The rearrangement joins TRBV5-1 to TRBJ1-1; 8 positions match TRBD1. Germline V CDR1 and CDR2: SGHRS, YFSETQ. The CDR3 is 13 residues long. Trimming at V came to 4 bases and at J to 4 bases, leaving 3 bases not matched to a gene. CDR3 DNA: TGCGCCAGCAGCGTTACAGGGGGCACTGAAGCTTTCTTT. Its translation is CASSVTGGTEAFF.

V gene TRBV15 combines with J gene TRBJ1-2; D perhaps matches TRBD1 (5 bases). Between the trimmed V and J ends, which lost 8 bases and 2 bases, there was a span of 12 bases. From germline, CDR1 is LNHNV and CDR2 YYDKDF (reference sequence). The CDR3 has 13 amino acids. CDR3 in amino acids: CATRMTENYGYTF. The CDR3 DNA follows: TGTGCCACCCGAATGACAGAAAACTATGGCTACACCTTC.

The rearrangement joins TRBV13 to TRBJ2-7, with 15 bases identical to TRBD2. The CDR3 loop spans 17 amino acids. The V gene end was trimmed by 5 bases and the J gene end by 0 bases; junction bases not matched to a gene: 5. Per germline, CDR1 PRHDT and CDR2 FYEKMQ (reference sequence). CDR3 nucleotides: TGTGCCAGCAGCGAAGGACTAGCGGGAGGGAGCTCCTACGAGCAGTACTTC. Translation gives CASSEGLAGGSSYEQYF.

The chain joins TRBV28 to TRBJ2-7; 8 bases are a match to TRBD1. The CDR3 sequence is 16 residues long. The J segment lost 5 bases and the V segment lost 5 bases, leaving 14 bases of the junction unmatched. CDR1 MDHEN and CDR2 SYDVKM come from the germline V gene. CDR3 loop: CASSPGQGPTLHEQYF. The DNA of the CDR3 is TGTGCCAGCAGTCCCGGACAGGGCCCCACCCTCCACGAGCAGTACTTC.

The chain joins TRBV25-1 to TRBJ2-5; no clear D gene. The germline CDR1 and CDR2 sequences are MGHDK and SYGVNS. The germline V and J ends were trimmed by 0 bases and 5 bases, with 10 bases remaining between them. The CDR3 covers 14 residues. CDR3 in DNA: TGTGCCAGCAGTGAATATTTGGGTGGGGAGACCCAGTACTTC. Translating it yields CASSEYLGGETQYF. Filled out from reference TRBV25-1 and TRBJ2-5, the complete variable domain reads EADIYQTPRYLVIGTGKKITLECSQTMGHDKMYWYQQDPGMELHLIHYSYGVNSTEKGDLSSESTVSRIRTEHFPLTLESARPSHTSQYLCASSEYLGGETQYFGPGTRLLVL.

The chain recombines TRBV13 with TRBJ2-7; weak D call: TRBD2 (5 bases). This CDR3 has 13 amino acids. Germline V gene sequence: CDR1 PRHDT, CDR2 FYEKMQ (reference sequence). The V end lost 5 bases, the J end lost 2 bases, and 10 bases lay between the germline ends. The DNA of the CDR3 is TGTGCCAGCAGCATACCGGGAACCTACGAGCAGTACTTC. It yields the protein CASSIPGTYEQYF.

The gene calls are TRBV28 and TRBJ1-3; D not certain. The germline V and J ends were trimmed by 3 bases and 4 bases, with 7 bases remaining between them. Germline CDR1 and CDR2: MDHEN and SYDVKM. The CDR3 runs 13 residues. CDR3 sequence reads: CASSFGSGNTIYF. CDR3 nucleotide sequence: TGTGCCAGCAGTTTCGGGAGCGGAAACACCATATATTTT.

This chain joins TRBV15 and TRBJ1-5, with D possibly being TRBD1 (6 bases). Trimming cost V 5 bases and J 0 bases, with 14 bases left between them. The CDR3 has 16 residues. In germline, CDR1 is LNHNV, CDR2 YYDKDF (reference sequence). CDR3 sequence reads: CATSSSQGNSNQPQHF. CDR3 DNA sequence: TGTGCCACCAGCTCATCACAGGGAAATAGCAATCAGCCCCAGCATTTT.

This chain uses TRBV5-6 with TRBJ2-1; 14 positions match TRBD2. Germline V lookup: CDR1 SGHDT, CDR2 YYEEEE. V was clipped by 3 bases and J by 6 bases; unmatched bases: 5. The CDR3 has 16 amino acids. In nucleotides, the CDR3 is TGTGCCAGCAGCTGGGAGGGACTAGCGGGAGCCAATGAGCAGTTCTTC. Translation: CASSWEGLAGANEQFF.

This rearrangement joins TRBV19 to TRBJ2-5; D gene unclear. The CDR3 consists of 15 residues. Deletions cut 5 bases from V and 1 base from J, with 14 bases between. Germline assignment: CDR1 LNHDA and CDR2 SQIVND (reference sequence). The CDR3 DNA follows: TGTGCCAGTAGTGTAATGTGGGCCAGCCAAGAGACCCAGTACTTC. Its protein is CASSVMWASQETQYF.

This chain links TRBV30 with TRBJ2-7; D possibly corresponds to TRBD1 (6 bases). Germline V gives CDR1 GTSNPN, CDR2 SVGIG (reference sequence). The CDR3 contains 13 residues. V lost 2 bases to trimming and J lost 2 bases, with 10 bases between them. DNA for the CDR3: TGTGCCTGGAGTCTGGACAGCGCCTACGAGCAGTACTTC. Encoded protein: CAWSLDSAYEQYF.

This clone was seen a single time. The chain links TRBV28 to TRBJ2-7; TRBD1 agrees at 7 bases. CDR3 length equals 13 residues. Germline CDR1 reads MDHEN; CDR2 reads SYDVKM. V gave up 5 bases and J gave up 2 bases; unmatched junction bases: 3. The DNA of the CDR3 is TGTGCCAGCAGTCACGGGACAGCCTACGAGCAGTACTTC. Translated: CASSHGTAYEQYF.

The chain joins TRBV7-9 to TRBJ2-7; D may be TRBD2 (7 bases). The CDR3 covers 14 residues. Between the trimmed V and J ends, which lost 7 bases and 0 bases, there was a span of 13 bases. Germline CDR1 and CDR2: SEHNR and FQNEAQ (reference sequence). The CDR3 DNA sequence: TGTGCCAGCAACCAGGGGAGGGTCTCCTACGAGCAGTACTTC. Its translation: CASNQGRVSYEQYF.

This chain connects TRBV27 to TRBJ2-2, with D maybe TRBD2 (6 bases). The V and J ends lost 1 base and 0 bases respectively, with 12 bases between them. This CDR3 comprises 17 residues. Germline CDR1 reads MNHEY; CDR2 reads SMNVEV (reference sequence). In nucleotides, the CDR3 is TGTGCCAGCAGTTTATGGGCGGGGAGCCCGAACACCGGGGAGCTGTTTTTT. Encoded protein: CASSLWAGSPNTGELFF.

V and J are TRBV29-1 and TRBJ2-7, with TRBD2 identical over 12 bases. This CDR3 comprises 13 residues. CDR1 and CDR2 (germline): SQVTM, ANQGSEA. The V and J ends lost 6 bases and 3 bases, in that order; junction bases with no gene match: 3. The DNA for the CDR3 is TGCAGCGTCCCGGGACTAGCGGGCTACGAGCAGTACTTC. It encodes CSVPGLAGYEQYF.

This chain links TRBV5-4 with TRBJ2-7; TRBD2 is a possible D gene (6 bases). The length of the CDR3 is 16 residues. With 0 bases removed from V and 5 bases from J, the gap between germline ends came to 18 bases. Germline V gives CDR1 SGHNT, CDR2 YYREEE (reference sequence). The DNA of the CDR3 is TGTGCCAGCAGCTTGGAACCGGGAGACCTTTGGGACGAGCAGTACTTC. This gives the protein CASSLEPGDLWDEQYF.

The rearrangement links TRBV2 to TRBJ2-1; D tentatively reads TRBD1 or TRBD2 (6 bases each). The germline V gene has CDR1 SNHLY and CDR2 FYNNEI. Trimming shortened V by 6 bases and J by 9 bases, and 15 bases separated the two germline ends. The CDR3 consists of 13 residues. CDR3 region: CASRGAEGGEQFF. The CDR3 DNA sequence: TGTGCCAGCAGGGGAGCGGAGGGGGGTGAGCAGTTCTTC. Combining the CDR3 with reference TRBV2 and TRBJ2-1 gives the whole variable domain EPEVTQTPSHQVTQMGQEVILRCVPISNHLYFYWYRQILGQKVEFLVSFYNNEISEKSEIFDDQFSVERPDGSNFTLKIRSTKLEDSAMYFCASRGAEGGEQFFGPGTRLTVL.

The chain joins TRBV5-1 to TRBJ1-1; TRBD1 agrees at 8 bases. V was clipped by 7 bases and J by 2 bases; unmatched bases: 4. There are 13 residues in the CDR3. Germline loops: CDR1 SGHRS, CDR2 YFSETQ. CDR3 in amino acids: CASAGQGNTEAFF. CDR3 DNA sequence: TGCGCCAGCGCTGGACAGGGAAACACTGAAGCTTTCTTT.

This clone came up once. V is TRBV5-8 and J is TRBJ1-1, with a tentative D call TRBD1 (5 bases). CDR1 is SGHTS, CDR2 YDEGEE, per germline. Trimming shortened V by 4 bases and J by 8 bases, and 12 bases separated the two germline ends. The CDR3 has 12 residues. For the CDR3, the DNA is TGTGCCAGCAGCCTAGGGGCCAGCGAAGCTTTCTTT. Amino acids: CASSLGASEAFF.

The V and J genes are TRBV5-1 and TRBJ2-7; TRBD2 is a possible D gene (5 bases). Germline CDR1 SGHRS, CDR2 YFSETQ. The CDR3 is made up of 15 amino acids. The V gene lost 5 bases and the J gene lost 0 bases, with 15 bases spanning the gap. The CDR3 DNA reads as TGCGCCAGCAGTCAGAGCGGACTCAGCTCCTACGAGCAGTACTTC. Its protein product is CASSQSGLSSYEQYF.

V and J are TRBV27 and TRBJ2-7; D may match TRBD1 or TRBD2 (5 bases each). This CDR3 has 14 amino acids. Germline V gene lookup returns CDR1 MNHEY and CDR2 SMNVEV (reference sequence). V dropped 3 bases and J dropped 3 bases, with 12 bases sitting between them. CDR3 amino acids: CASSFTGTHYEQYF. CDR3 sequence (DNA): TGTGCCAGCAGTTTTACCGGGACCCACTACGAGCAGTACTTC.

The chain joins TRBV4-1 to TRBJ2-2, with TRBD2 identical over 7 bases. The trim removed 3 bases at V and 3 bases at J, leaving 7 bases unmatched. The CDR3 length is 16 residues. Per the germline V gene, CDR1 is MGHRA and CDR2 is YSYEKL. The CDR3 nucleotides are TGCGCCAGCAGCCACGGCGGGAGATTCTACACCGGGGAGCTGTTTTTT. It translates to CASSHGGRFYTGELFF.

Worth noting for this clone: This may be a read error, as it is one base from a much larger clone. Within the sample, other DNA sequences also encode this same CDR3. The chain links TRBV27 to TRBJ2-7; no firm D call. Deletions cut 4 bases from V and 1 base from J, with 2 bases between. This CDR3 spans 11 amino acids. Germline V lookup: CDR1 MNHEY, CDR2 SMNVEV (reference sequence). CDR3 sequence (DNA): TGTGCCAGCAGTTCTTCCTACGAGCAGTACTTC. Protein sequence: CASSSSYEQYF.

The V call is TRBV7-3, the J call TRBJ1-1; unclear D gene. This CDR3 is built from 13 residues. Per the germline V gene, CDR1 is SGHTA and CDR2 is FQGTGA. Trimming cost V 1 base and J 5 bases, with 8 bases left between them. The CDR3 DNA reads as TGTGCCAGCAGCTTAAATAGGGTAACTGAAGCTTTCTTT. Residues: CASSLNRVTEAFF.

This chain links TRBV10-2 with TRBJ2-3; D not resolved. V was pared by 6 bases and J by 4 bases, with 2 bases between. CDR1 and CDR2 (germline): WSHSY, SAAADI. This CDR3 is built from 10 residues. The CDR3 is CASRADTQYF. The CDR3 nucleotides are TGCGCCAGCAGGGCAGATACGCAGTATTTT.